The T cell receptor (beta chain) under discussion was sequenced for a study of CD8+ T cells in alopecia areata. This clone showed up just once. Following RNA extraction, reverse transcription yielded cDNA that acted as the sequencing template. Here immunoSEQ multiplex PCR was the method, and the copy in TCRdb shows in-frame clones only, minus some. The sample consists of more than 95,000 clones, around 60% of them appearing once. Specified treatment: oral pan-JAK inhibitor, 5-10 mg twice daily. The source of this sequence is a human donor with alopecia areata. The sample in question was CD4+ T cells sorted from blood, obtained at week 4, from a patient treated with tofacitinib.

The CDR3 sequence: CASSLEPATGQFF. CDR3 nucleotide sequence: TGTGCCAGCAGCTTAGAACCGGCGACTGGGCAGTTCTTC. J is TRBJ2-1 and V is TRBV7-2, with no clear D. This CDR3 spans 13 amino acids. The germline V and J ends were trimmed by 1 base and 12 bases, with 13 bases remaining between them. Germline lookup yields CDR1 SGHTA and CDR2 FQGNSA.